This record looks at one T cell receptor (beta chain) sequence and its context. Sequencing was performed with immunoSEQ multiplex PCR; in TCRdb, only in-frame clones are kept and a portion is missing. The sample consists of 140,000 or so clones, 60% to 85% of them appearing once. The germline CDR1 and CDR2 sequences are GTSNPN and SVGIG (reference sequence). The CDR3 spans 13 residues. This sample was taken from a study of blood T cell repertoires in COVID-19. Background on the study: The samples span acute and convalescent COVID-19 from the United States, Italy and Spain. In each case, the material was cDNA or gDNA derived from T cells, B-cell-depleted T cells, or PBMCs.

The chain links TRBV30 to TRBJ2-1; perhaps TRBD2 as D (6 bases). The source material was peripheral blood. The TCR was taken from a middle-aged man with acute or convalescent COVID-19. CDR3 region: CSWRGSSYNEQFF. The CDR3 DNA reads TGTAGTTGGCGGGGAAGCTCCTACAATGAGCAGTTCTTC.